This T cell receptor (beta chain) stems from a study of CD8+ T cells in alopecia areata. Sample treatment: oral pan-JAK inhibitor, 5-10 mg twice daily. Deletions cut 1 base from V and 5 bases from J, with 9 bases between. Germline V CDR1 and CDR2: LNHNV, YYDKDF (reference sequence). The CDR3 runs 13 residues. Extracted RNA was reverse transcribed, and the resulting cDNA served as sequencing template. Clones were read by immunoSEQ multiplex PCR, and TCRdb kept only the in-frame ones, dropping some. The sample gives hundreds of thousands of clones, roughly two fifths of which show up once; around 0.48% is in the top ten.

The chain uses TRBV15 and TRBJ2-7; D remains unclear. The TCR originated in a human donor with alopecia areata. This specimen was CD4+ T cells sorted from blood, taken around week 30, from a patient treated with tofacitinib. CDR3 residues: CATSRGPLDEQYF. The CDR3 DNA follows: TGTGCCACCAGCAGAGGCCCCCTCGACGAGCAGTACTTC.